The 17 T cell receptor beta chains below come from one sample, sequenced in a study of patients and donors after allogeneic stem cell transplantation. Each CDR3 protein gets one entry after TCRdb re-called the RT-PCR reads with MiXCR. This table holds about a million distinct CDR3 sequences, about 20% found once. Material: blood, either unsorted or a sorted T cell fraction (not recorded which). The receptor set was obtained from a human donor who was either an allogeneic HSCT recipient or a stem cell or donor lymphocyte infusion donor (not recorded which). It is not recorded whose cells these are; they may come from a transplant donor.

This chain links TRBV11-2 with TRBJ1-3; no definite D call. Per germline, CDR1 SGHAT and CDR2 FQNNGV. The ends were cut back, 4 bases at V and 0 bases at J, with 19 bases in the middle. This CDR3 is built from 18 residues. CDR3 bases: TGTGCCAGCAGCTCTAGGGCTTCCCCAGGAGGCTCTGGAAACACCATATATTTT. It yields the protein CASSSRASPGGSGNTIYF.

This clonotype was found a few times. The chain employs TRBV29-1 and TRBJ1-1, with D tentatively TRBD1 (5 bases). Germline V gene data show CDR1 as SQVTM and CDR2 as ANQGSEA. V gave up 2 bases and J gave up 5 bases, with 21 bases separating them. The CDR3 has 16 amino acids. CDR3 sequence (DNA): TGCAGCGTTGAATATCCGGCAGGGATAGTTGAGACTGAAGCTTTCTTT. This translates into CSVEYPAGIVETEAFF.

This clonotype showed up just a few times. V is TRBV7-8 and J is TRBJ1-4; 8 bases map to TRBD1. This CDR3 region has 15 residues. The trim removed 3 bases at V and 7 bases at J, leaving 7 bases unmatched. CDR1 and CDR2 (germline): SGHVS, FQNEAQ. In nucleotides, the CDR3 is TGTGCCAGCAGCTTGTTCCAGGGGGCCGGTGAAAAACTGTTTTTT. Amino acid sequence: CASSLFQGAGEKLFF.

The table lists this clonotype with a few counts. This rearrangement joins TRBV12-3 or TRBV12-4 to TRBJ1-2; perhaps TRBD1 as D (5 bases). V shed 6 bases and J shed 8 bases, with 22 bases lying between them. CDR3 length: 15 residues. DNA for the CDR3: TGTGCCAGCAGACAAGACTCCCGGGGCCGCAAGGGCTACACCTTC. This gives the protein CASRQDSRGRKGYTF.

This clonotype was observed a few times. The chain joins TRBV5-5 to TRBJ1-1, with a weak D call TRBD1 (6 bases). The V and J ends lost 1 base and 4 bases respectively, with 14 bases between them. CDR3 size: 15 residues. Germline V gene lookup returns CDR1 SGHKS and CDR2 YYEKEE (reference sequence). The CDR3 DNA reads TGTGCCAGCAGCTTGTTATGGGGAGGGGGCACTGAAGCTTTCTTT. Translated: CASSLLWGGGTEAFF.

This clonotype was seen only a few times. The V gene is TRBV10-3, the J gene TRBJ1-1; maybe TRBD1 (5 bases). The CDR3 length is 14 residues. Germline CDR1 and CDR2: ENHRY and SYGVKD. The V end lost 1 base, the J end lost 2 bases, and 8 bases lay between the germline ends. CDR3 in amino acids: CAISEWGVNTEAFF. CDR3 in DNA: TGTGCCATCAGTGAGTGGGGGGTAAACACTGAAGCTTTCTTT.

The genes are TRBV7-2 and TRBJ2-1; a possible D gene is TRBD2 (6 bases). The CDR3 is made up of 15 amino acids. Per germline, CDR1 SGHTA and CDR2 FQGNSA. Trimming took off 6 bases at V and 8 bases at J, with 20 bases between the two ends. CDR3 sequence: CASRDRDAGGDEQFF. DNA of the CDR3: TGTGCCAGCAGGGACCGGGACGCCGGAGGGGATGAGCAGTTCTTC.

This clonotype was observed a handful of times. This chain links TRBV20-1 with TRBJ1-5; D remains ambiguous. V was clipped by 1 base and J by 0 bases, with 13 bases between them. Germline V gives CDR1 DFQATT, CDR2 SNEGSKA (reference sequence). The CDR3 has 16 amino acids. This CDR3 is CSARGSYRYSNQPQHF. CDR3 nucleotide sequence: TGCAGTGCTAGAGGGTCATACCGCTATAGCAATCAGCCCCAGCATTTT.

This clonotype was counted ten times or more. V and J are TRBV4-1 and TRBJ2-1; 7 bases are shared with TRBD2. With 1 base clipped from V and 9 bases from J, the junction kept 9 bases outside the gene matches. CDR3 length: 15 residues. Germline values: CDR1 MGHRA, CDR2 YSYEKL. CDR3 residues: CASSQVRREKSEQFF. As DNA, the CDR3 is TGCGCCAGCAGCCAAGTGAGGCGGGAGAAGTCTGAGCAGTTCTTC.

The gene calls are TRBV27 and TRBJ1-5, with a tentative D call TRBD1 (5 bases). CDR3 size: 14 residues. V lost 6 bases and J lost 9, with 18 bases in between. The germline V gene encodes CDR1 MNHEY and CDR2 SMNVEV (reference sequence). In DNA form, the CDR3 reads TGTGCCAGCAGCCCGGGGGGGGGACGATCGCCCCAGCATTTT. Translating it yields CASSPGGGRSPQHF.

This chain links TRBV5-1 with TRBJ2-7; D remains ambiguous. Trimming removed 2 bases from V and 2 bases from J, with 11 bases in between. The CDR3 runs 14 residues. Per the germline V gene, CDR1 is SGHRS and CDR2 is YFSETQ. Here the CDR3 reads CASSFDRNTYEQYF. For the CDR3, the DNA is TGCGCCAGCAGCTTCGACCGGAATACCTACGAGCAGTACTTC.

CDR3 DNA sequence: TGCGCCAGCAGCCAAGATCGGCGGTTCGCAGATACGCAGTATTTT. Translating gives CASSQDRRFADTQYF. The rearrangement joins TRBV4-1 to TRBJ2-3; no reliable D call. V lost 0 bases, J lost 4 bases, and 11 bases lay in between. This CDR3 is 15 amino acids long. CDR1 and CDR2 (germline): MGHRA, YSYEKL.

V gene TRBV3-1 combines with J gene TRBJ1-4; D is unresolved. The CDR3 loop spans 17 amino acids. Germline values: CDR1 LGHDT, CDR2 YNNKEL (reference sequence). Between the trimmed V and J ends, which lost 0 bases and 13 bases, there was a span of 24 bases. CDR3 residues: CASSQEAPNMGFGRLFF. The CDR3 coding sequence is TGTGCCAGCAGCCAAGAGGCCCCCAACATGGGGTTCGGTAGACTGTTTTTT.

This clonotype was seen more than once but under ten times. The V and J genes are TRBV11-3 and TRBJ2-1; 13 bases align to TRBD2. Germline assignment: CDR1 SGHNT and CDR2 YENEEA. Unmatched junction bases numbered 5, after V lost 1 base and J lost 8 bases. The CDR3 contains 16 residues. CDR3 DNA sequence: TGTGCCAGCAGCTTAGGGAGACTAGCGGGAGGTGATGAGCAGTTCTTC. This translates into CASSLGRLAGGDEQFF.

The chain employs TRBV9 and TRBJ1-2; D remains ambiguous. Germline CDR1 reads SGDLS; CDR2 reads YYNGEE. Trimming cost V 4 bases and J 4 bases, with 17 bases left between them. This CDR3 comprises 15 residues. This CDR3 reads CASSSSPRRAYGYTF. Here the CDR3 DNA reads TGTGCCAGCAGCTCGTCTCCCCGACGGGCCTATGGCTACACCTTC.

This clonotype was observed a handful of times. This chain's CDR3 is CASRITGSYNEQFF. As DNA, the CDR3 is TGCGCCAGCCGGATTACGGGCTCCTACAATGAGCAGTTCTTC. The V and J genes are TRBV5-1 and TRBJ2-1; no clear D. Trimming left V 7 bases short and J 0 bases short, with 11 bases between. The CDR3 covers 14 residues. Germline assignment: CDR1 SGHRS and CDR2 YFSETQ.

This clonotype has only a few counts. This chain's CDR3 is CASSSSKRTNYNEQFF. The CDR3, as DNA: TGTGCCAGCAGCTCCTCCAAGAGGACGAACTACAATGAGCAGTTCTTC. This chain joins TRBV11-1 and TRBJ2-1; D is unclear. This CDR3 region has 16 residues. Trimming removed 4 bases from V and 3 bases from J, with 16 bases in between. Germline CDR1 and CDR2: SGHAT and FQDESV (reference sequence).